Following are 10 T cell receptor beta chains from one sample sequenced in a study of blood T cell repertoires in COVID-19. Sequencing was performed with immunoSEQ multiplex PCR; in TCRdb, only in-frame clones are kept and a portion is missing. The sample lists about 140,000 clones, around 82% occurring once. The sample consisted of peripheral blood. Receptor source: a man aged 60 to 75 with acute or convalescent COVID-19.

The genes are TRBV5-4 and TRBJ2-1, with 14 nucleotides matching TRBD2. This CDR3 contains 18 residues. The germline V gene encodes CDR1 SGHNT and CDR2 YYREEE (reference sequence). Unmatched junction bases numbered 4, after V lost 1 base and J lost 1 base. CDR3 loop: CASSLKTSGRASYNEQFF. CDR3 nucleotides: TGTGCCAGCAGCTTGAAGACTAGCGGGAGGGCGTCCTACAATGAGCAGTTCTTC.

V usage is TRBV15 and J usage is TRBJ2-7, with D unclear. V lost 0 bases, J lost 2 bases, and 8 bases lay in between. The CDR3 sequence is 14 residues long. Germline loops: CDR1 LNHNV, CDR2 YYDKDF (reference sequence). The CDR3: CATSREYGAYEQYF. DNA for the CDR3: TGTGCCACCAGCAGAGAATACGGAGCCTACGAGCAGTACTTC.

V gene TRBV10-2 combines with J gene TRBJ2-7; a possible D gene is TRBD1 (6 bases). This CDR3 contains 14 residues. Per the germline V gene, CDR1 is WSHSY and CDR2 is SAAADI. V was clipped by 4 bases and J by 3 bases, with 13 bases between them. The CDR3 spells CASSGPGQNYEQYF. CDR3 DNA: TGCGCCAGCAGTGGGCCCGGACAGAACTACGAGCAGTACTTC.

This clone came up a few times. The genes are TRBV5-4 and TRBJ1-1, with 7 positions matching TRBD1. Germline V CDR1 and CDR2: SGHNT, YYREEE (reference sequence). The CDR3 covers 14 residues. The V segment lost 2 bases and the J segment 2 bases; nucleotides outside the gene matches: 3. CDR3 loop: CASSLGTENTEAFF. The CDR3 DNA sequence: TGTGCCAGCAGCTTAGGGACAGAAAACACTGAAGCTTTCTTT.

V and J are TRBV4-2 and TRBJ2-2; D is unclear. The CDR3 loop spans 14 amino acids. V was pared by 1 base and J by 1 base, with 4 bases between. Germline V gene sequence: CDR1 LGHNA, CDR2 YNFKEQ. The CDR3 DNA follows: TGTGCCAGCAGCCAAGCCGGGAACACCGGGGAGCTGTTTTTT. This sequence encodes CASSQAGNTGELFF.

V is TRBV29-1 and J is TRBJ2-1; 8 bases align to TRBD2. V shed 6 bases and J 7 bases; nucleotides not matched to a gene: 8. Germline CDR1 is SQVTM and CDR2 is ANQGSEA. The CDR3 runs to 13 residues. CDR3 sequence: CSVGGTSVNEQFF. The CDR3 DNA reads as TGCAGCGTCGGGGGGACTAGTGTGAATGAGCAGTTCTTC.

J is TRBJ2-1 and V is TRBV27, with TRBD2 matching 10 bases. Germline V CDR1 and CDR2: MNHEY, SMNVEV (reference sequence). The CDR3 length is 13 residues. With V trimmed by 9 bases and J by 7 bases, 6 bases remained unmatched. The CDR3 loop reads CASTSGGGNEQFF. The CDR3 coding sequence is TGTGCCAGTACGAGCGGGGGGGGGAATGAGCAGTTCTTC.

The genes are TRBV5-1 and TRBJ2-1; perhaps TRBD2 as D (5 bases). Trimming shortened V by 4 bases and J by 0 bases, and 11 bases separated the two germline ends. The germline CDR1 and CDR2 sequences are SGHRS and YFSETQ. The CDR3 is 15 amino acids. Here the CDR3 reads CASSQLASSYNEQFF. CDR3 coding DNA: TGCGCCAGCAGCCAATTAGCGAGCTCCTACAATGAGCAGTTCTTC.

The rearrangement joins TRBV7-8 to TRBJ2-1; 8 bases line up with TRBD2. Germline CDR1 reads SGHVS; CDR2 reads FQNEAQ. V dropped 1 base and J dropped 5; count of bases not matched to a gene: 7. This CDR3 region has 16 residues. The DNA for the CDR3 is TGTGCCAGCAGCTTAGAGGCTAGCGGGCAGAACAATGAGCAGTTCTTC. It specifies CASSLEASGQNNEQFF.

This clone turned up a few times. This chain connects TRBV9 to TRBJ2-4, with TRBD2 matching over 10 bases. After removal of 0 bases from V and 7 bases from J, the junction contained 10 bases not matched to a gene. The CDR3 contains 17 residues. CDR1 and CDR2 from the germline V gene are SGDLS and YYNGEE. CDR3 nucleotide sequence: TGTGCCAGCAGCGTAGGTCTAGCGGGAGTGGGGAAGAACATTCAGTACTTC. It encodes CASSVGLAGVGKNIQYF.